A selection of T cell receptor beta chains follows, all from one sample in a study of cytomegalovirus exposure and HLA in healthy donors. Profiled with immunoSEQ multiplex PCR; TCRdb holds only in-frame clones, not every one. The table includes around 140,000 clones, over 60% detected once. The specimen sequenced was PBMCs. These receptors were taken from a woman aged 60-70 years in good health and CMV-seronegative. Both conserved end residues are part of each CDR3. D genes are given only for firm matches. Only some rows state a clone size, as once, few, many or a class for expanded clones.

D gene,V gene,J gene,CDR3 length,clone size,CDR3 DNA,CDR3 protein
-,TRBV19,TRBJ1-1,13,few,TGTGCCAGTAGTATGGGCAGGAACACTGAAGCTTTCTTT,CASSMGRNTEAFF
TRBD1,TRBV28,TRBJ1-5,16,-,TGTGCCAGCAGCCTCTATGGGACAGCTCGAAGTCAGCCCCAGCATTTT,CASSLYGTARSQPQHF
-,TRBV28,TRBJ1-4,13,-,TGTGCCAGCAGCCCAGGTCTTAATGAAAAACTGTTTTTT,CASSPGLNEKLFF
TRBD1,TRBV28,TRBJ1-5,16,-,TGTGCCAGCAGTTTGGCTGGGACAGGAGAAAATCAGCCCCAGCATTTT,CASSLAGTGENQPQHF
-,TRBV5-1,TRBJ2-2,14,-,TGCGCCAGTCGGGTTAGGCCGAACACCGGGGAGCTGTTTTTT,CASRVRPNTGELFF
TRBD1,TRBV7-6,TRBJ1-4,15,-,TGTGCCAGCAGCTCTTGGACAGGGGGCGTAGAAAAACTGTTTTTT,CASSSWTGGVEKLFF
-,TRBV27,TRBJ2-7,16,few,TGTGCCAGCAGTCGATCCGACGGGCGGGGCTCGTACGAGCAGTACTTC,CASSRSDGRGSYEQYF
-,TRBV21-1,TRBJ1-5,14,-,TGTGCCACCTTGGAATGGGACATAGATCAGCCCCAGCATTTT,CATLEWDIDQPQHF
-,TRBV9,TRBJ1-6,14,-,TGTGCCAGCAGCGTTCGGCAGGATAATTCACCCCTCCACTTT,CASSVRQDNSPLHF
TRBD1,TRBV6-6,TRBJ2-7,14,-,TGTGCCAGCAGTTCGGGGACAGGGAAATACGAGCAGTACTTC,CASSSGTGKYEQYF
-,TRBV19,TRBJ1-5,14,-,TGTGCCAGTAGTACCCAGGGGTCGGGTCAGCCCCAGCATTTT,CASSTQGSGQPQHF
TRBD2,TRBV7-3,TRBJ2-1,15,-,TGTGCCAGCAGCTTAAGCTCGGGAGGTAACAATGAGCAGTTCTTC,CASSLSSGGNNEQFF
-,TRBV5-5,TRBJ2-2,14,few,TGTGCCAGCAGCCCTCTTTCAGGAACCGGGGAGCTGTTTTTT,CASSPLSGTGELFF
TRBD1,TRBV2,TRBJ1-6,15,-,TGTGCCAGCAGTCCAACACCGACAGGGGTGGCACCCCTCCACTTT,CASSPTPTGVAPLHF
-,TRBV5-1,TRBJ2-3,17,-,TGCGCCAGCAGCTCTACCCCAGGGTCTATTAGCACAGATACGCAGTATTTT,CASSSTPGSISTDTQYF
TRBD2,TRBV9,TRBJ2-1,17,few,TGTGCCAGCAGCGTAGGACTAGCGGAGAGCTCCTACAATGAGCAGTTCTTC,CASSVGLAESSYNEQFF
-,TRBV27,TRBJ2-1,13,-,TGTGCCAGCAGTCGTGGGACTCTTGATGAGCAGTTCTTC,CASSRGTLDEQFF
TRBD2,TRBV18,TRBJ2-2,17,-,TGTGCCAGCTCACCACGCTGGTATAGCGGGGTCGCCGGGGAGCTGTTTTTT,CASSPRWYSGVAGELFF
TRBD1,TRBV11-2,TRBJ1-5,19,-,TGTGCCAGCAGCTCAGAAAAGACCGGGACAGGGGCCTCCGAACAGCCCCAGCATTTT,CASSSEKTGTGASEQPQHF
TRBD1,TRBV28,TRBJ1-5,14,-,TGTGCCAGCAGTGGGGGACAGGGAGGTCAGCCCCAGCATTTT,CASSGGQGGQPQHF
TRBD2,TRBV7-9,TRBJ2-1,15,-,TGTGCCAGCAGCCAATTTAGCGGGAGGGATGGTGAGCAGTTCTTC,CASSQFSGRDGEQFF
TRBD2,TRBV4-1,TRBJ2-7,16,few,TGCGCCAGCAGCCAGGCCATGACTAGCGGGGGCTACGAGCAGTACTTC,CASSQAMTSGGYEQYF
-,TRBV10-2,TRBJ1-1,13,few,TGCGCCGTCCGCGGGGCAAAGGGAAATGAAGCTTTCTTT,CAVRGAKGNEAFF
TRBD2,TRBV5-4,TRBJ2-3,16,-,TGTGCCAGCAGTCCTCGGGTAGCGGGGGGTAAGGATACGCAGTATTTT,CASSPRVAGGKDTQYF
TRBD1,TRBV7-3,TRBJ2-1,14,few,TGTGCCAGCAGCTTAACGGCGGGACAGGACAAGCAGTTCTTC,CASSLTAGQDKQFF
TRBD1,TRBV27,TRBJ1-2,17,-,TGTGCCAGCAGTCCAGTGGGGACAGGGGTGGGGCGTTATGGCTACACCTTC,CASSPVGTGVGRYGYTF
-,TRBV6-5,TRBJ1-5,15,-,TGTGCCAGCAGCACTGACAGGAACCTCAATCAGCCCCAGCATTTT,CASSTDRNLNQPQHF
TRBD1,TRBV6-1,TRBJ1-2,13,-,TGTGCCAGCAATGAACAGGGGGCCTATGGCTACACCTTC,CASNEQGAYGYTF
-,TRBV18,TRBJ2-7,13,-,TGTGCCAGCTCACCAGGAGCCAACTACGAGCAGTACTTC,CASSPGANYEQYF
TRBD2,TRBV9,TRBJ2-3,15,-,TGTGCCAGCAGCGAAAAGCGGGAGTGGGCAGATACGCAGTATTTT,CASSEKREWADTQYF
-,TRBV6-5,TRBJ2-4,15,-,TGTGCCAGCAGTTACTCTTCCATAGCCAAAAACATTCAGTACTTC,CASSYSSIAKNIQYF
TRBD2,TRBV10-2,TRBJ2-2,15,-,TGCGCCAGCAGGACTAGCGGGGACCGCACCGGGGAGCTGTTTTTT,CASRTSGDRTGELFF
TRBD1,TRBV2,TRBJ1-1,14,many,TGTGCCAGCAGGCGGGGACAGATGAACACTGAAGCTTTCTTT,CASRRGQMNTEAFF
-,TRBV28,TRBJ1-2,13,-,TGTGCCAGCAGACGTGACAGTCCGAATGGCTACACCTTC,CASRRDSPNGYTF
-,TRBV28,TRBJ2-7,13,few,TGTGCCAGCAGTTTAGGCCCTGCCTACGAGCAGTACTTC,CASSLGPAYEQYF
TRBD2,TRBV28,TRBJ2-1,14,-,TGTGCCAGCAGCTACGGACTAGCGGGCCTAGAGCAGTTCTTC,CASSYGLAGLEQFF
TRBD1,TRBV16,TRBJ1-1,15,-,TGTGCCAGCAGCCAAAACAGACAGGGTTGGACTGAAGCTTTCTTT,CASSQNRQGWTEAFF
-,TRBV14,TRBJ2-3,17,once,TGTGCCAGCAGTCTCCGAAGGTCCACTACATTTTCGGATACGCAGTATTTT,CASSLRRSTTFSDTQYF
-,TRBV7-3,TRBJ2-2,14,-,TGTGCCAGCAGCTTAGGGCAGGGAATCGGGGAGCTGTTTTTT,CASSLGQGIGELFF
-,TRBV11-2,TRBJ2-3,15,-,TGTGCCAGCAGCTTAGTTAGGACTTCCACAGATACGCAGTATTTT,CASSLVRTSTDTQYF
TRBD1,TRBV28,TRBJ1-1,12,-,TGTGCCAGCAGTTCACAGGGGCTTGAAGCTTTCTTT,CASSSQGLEAFF
TRBD1,TRBV19,TRBJ1-2,14,few,TGTGCCAGTACCCTAGACAGGGGGAGGTCTGGCTACACCTTC,CASTLDRGRSGYTF
-,TRBV7-2,TRBJ2-3,13,-,TGTGCCAGCAGCGTAGACTACACAGATACGCAGTATTTT,CASSVDYTDTQYF
TRBD2,TRBV29-1,TRBJ2-3,13,-,TGCAGCGCTGTAAGCGGGAGCGCAGATACGCAGTATTTT,CSAVSGSADTQYF
-,TRBV11-2,TRBJ2-7,12,-,TGTGCCAGCAGCCCCCTATTCTACGAGCAGTACTTC,CASSPLFYEQYF
TRBD1,TRBV28,TRBJ1-1,15,once,TGTGCCAGCAGTTTCAGGGGGCCGATGAACACTGAAGCTTTCTTT,CASSFRGPMNTEAFF
-,TRBV6-6,TRBJ1-2,16,-,TGTGCCAGCAGCCCCCTCGACCGGGCCAGGTCGGGAGGCTACACCTTC,CASSPLDRARSGGYTF
-,TRBV29-1,TRBJ2-3,14,-,TGCAGCGCCAGAAAAGAGCGACTCGCAGATACGCAGTATTTT,CSARKERLADTQYF
-,TRBV11-2,TRBJ1-2,16,few,TGTGCCAGCAGCTTAGATCCTAGGACAGCAAGCTATGGCTACACCTTC,CASSLDPRTASYGYTF
TRBD2,TRBV28,TRBJ2-3,18,-,TGTGCCAGCAGTTCCGGGACTAGCGGGCTGTCTAGCACAGATACGCAGTATTTT,CASSSGTSGLSSTDTQYF
-,TRBV7-3,TRBJ2-1,15,-,TGTGCCAGCAGCCCCTCGAGGGAGCGAAACAATGAGCAGTTCTTC,CASSPSRERNNEQFF
-,TRBV6-1,TRBJ1-6,14,-,TGTGCCACCCAGGATGGGCAGTTTAATTCACCCCTCCACTTT,CATQDGQFNSPLHF
-,TRBV6-1,TRBJ1-2,15,-,TGTGCCGGATTTACAGGAGGGCTTGACAACTATGGCTACACCTTC,CAGFTGGLDNYGYTF
-,TRBV9,TRBJ1-1,15,-,TGTGCCAGCAGCGGAGGGAGACTATCGAACACTGAAGCTTTCTTT,CASSGGRLSNTEAFF
TRBD2,TRBV27,TRBJ2-7,16,-,TGTGCCAGCAGTCCCCATAGCGGGAGGACCTCCTACGAGCAGTACTTC,CASSPHSGRTSYEQYF
TRBD1,TRBV5-1,TRBJ1-1,15,-,TGCGCCAGCAGCTTGGGGACAGGGGGTGGTACTGAAGCTTTCTTT,CASSLGTGGGTEAFF